This entry lists 5 T cell receptor beta chains sequenced from one sample in a study of beta chain features in type 1 diabetes. Study-level findings and limits: Among patients with Type 1 diabetes, TCRB CDR3s were moderately but significantly shorter in every one of the four CD4+ subsets.

The antigens for these receptors are not known. The whole isolated RNA underwent reverse transcription, so sequencing captured expressed TCRB transcripts. The data were produced by immunoSEQ multiplex PCR, yet TCRdb's version contains in-frame clones alone and is incomplete. The sample lists 300,000 to 350,000 clones, around 8.5% occurring once. Sequences were obtained from central memory CD4+ T cells from blood. The receptors were sampled from a man aged 30 to 45 with type 1 diabetes.

This clone occurred a few times. The J gene is TRBJ1-1, the V gene TRBV7-2; no clear D gene. Between the trimmed V and J ends, which lost 1 base and 0 bases, there was a span of 9 bases. CDR3 length equals 15 residues. The germline V gene has CDR1 SGHTA and CDR2 FQGNSA. The CDR3 is CASSLVSRVNTEAFF. CDR3 bases: TGTGCCAGCAGCTTAGTTTCGCGGGTGAACACTGAAGCTTTCTTT.

The rearrangement joins TRBV2 to TRBJ2-2; D is uncertain. The CDR3 spans 13 residues. V lost 1 base, J lost 4 bases, and 4 bases lay in between. Germline V gene lookup returns CDR1 SNHLY and CDR2 FYNNEI. The CDR3 DNA reads as TGTGCCAGCAGTGAAGTGCTCACCGGGGAGCTGTTTTTT. Translated, it gives CASSEVLTGELFF.

The chain has TRBV30 and TRBJ1-5, with D perhaps TRBD1 (5 bases). This CDR3 contains 13 residues. Per germline, CDR1 GTSNPN and CDR2 SVGIG (reference sequence). Trimming shortened V by 2 bases and J by 6 bases, and 11 bases separated the two germline ends. The CDR3 DNA sequence: TGTGCCTGGAGTCGGTCAGGGTCTCAGCCCCAGCATTTT. Translating it yields CAWSRSGSQPQHF.

In its sample, this clone was seen a few times. The V gene is TRBV29-1, the J gene TRBJ2-7; possible D gene TRBD2, 5 bases. Between the trimmed V and J ends, which lost 4 bases and 5 bases, there was a span of 12 bases. This CDR3 spans 12 amino acids. Germline V lookup: CDR1 SQVTM, CDR2 ANQGSEA. The CDR3 bases are TGCAGCGTTGGACCAATCGGGGACGAGCAGTACTTC. Translating gives CSVGPIGDEQYF.

About this clone: A far larger clone lies a single base away; this is likely a read error. The V and J genes are TRBV11-2 and TRBJ1-5; 7 bases match TRBD1. J was trimmed by 5 bases and V by 5 bases; bases with no gene match: 3. CDR3 size: 13 residues. Germline lookup yields CDR1 SGHAT and CDR2 FQNNGV. CDR3 protein: CASSAQGDQPQHF. DNA for the CDR3: TGTGCCAGCAGCGCCCAGGGGGATCAGCCCCAGCATTTT.